One and the same sample provided the 30 T cell receptor beta chains below, sequenced in a study of blood T cell repertoires in COVID-19. TCRdb's copy holds only in-frame clones and misses some; the assay was immunoSEQ multiplex PCR. The table has tens of thousands of clones, 70% to 85% seen once. Input material: peripheral blood. Source of these receptors: a human donor in a cohort sampled during active COVID-19.

The gene calls are TRBV7-9 and TRBJ1-1, with no clear D. The length of the CDR3 is 13 residues. The V gene's germline CDR1 is SEHNR and CDR2 FQNEAQ (reference sequence). V was pared by 0 bases and J by 7 bases, with 9 bases between. The CDR3 nucleotides are TGTGCCAGCAGCTTAGCGGCGGGGATTGAAGCTTTCTTT. It encodes CASSLAAGIEAFF.

The CDR3 nucleotides read TGTGCCAGCAGTTACACCGGGGAGGACACTGAAGCTTTCTTT. This codes for CASSYTGEDTEAFF. This sequence joins TRBV6-5 and TRBJ1-1; D is undetermined. Germline loops: CDR1 MNHEY, CDR2 SVGAGI. The CDR3 is 14 amino acids. V shed 2 bases and J shed 3 bases, with 10 bases lying between them.

The V gene is TRBV5-6, the J gene TRBJ1-2; D is possibly TRBD1 (6 bases). Between the trimmed V and J ends, which lost 3 bases and 4 bases, there was a span of 19 bases. The CDR3 totals 16 residues. CDR1 is SGHDT and CDR2 is YYEEEE in the germline V gene. CDR3 in DNA: TGTGCCAGCAGCTCCCCCGGGCAGGGGTTCGGCTATGGCTACACCTTC. Its translation is CASSSPGQGFGYGYTF.

The chain has TRBV9 and TRBJ2-3, with 8 bases aligning to TRBD2. CDR1 and CDR2 (germline): SGDLS, YYNGEE. V lost 1 base and J lost 1; bases outside the gene matches: 11. This CDR3 is 18 amino acids long. The CDR3 sequence is CASSVTVRGGNRTDTQYF. CDR3 nucleotide sequence: TGTGCCAGCAGCGTAACCGTACGGGGGGGGAATCGCACAGATACGCAGTATTTT.

This chain joins TRBV24-1 and TRBJ2-1; 10 bases agree with TRBD2. The CDR3 is made up of 16 amino acids. Per the germline V gene, CDR1 is KGHDR and CDR2 is SFDVKD. The V segment lost 5 bases and the J segment 3 bases; nucleotides outside the gene matches: 6. This CDR3 is CATSGILAGHYNEQFF. The CDR3 region has the DNA TGTGCCACCAGTGGGATACTAGCGGGGCACTACAATGAGCAGTTCTTC.

The chain combines TRBV11-2 with TRBJ1-5; maybe TRBD1 (5 bases). V lost 5 bases and J 3 bases, leaving 11 bases between the germline ends. CDR1 is SGHAT, CDR2 FQNNGV, per germline. The CDR3 totals 14 residues. The CDR3 DNA sequence: TGTGCCAGCAGCCGGGGGGGGTACAATCAGCCCCAGCATTTT. Protein product: CASSRGGYNQPQHF.

The V call is TRBV29-1, the J call TRBJ2-3; weak D call: TRBD2 (6 bases). Looked up from germline, CDR1 is SQVTM and CDR2 is ANQGSEA. CDR3 length: 14 amino acids. V was clipped by 4 bases and J by 2 bases, with 13 bases between them. DNA for the CDR3: TGCAGCGTTGCGGCTAGCGCTGACACAGATACGCAGTATTTT. This encodes CSVAASADTDTQYF.

This clone was seen a few times. The chain has TRBV9 and TRBJ1-6; D gene unclear. The length of the CDR3 is 18 residues. Trimming cost V 3 bases and J 5 bases, with 21 bases left between them. CDR1 is SGDLS and CDR2 is YYNGEE in the germline V gene. The chain's CDR3 is CASSAEDSYRAHNSPLHF. The CDR3 region has the DNA TGTGCCAGCAGCGCAGAGGATTCCTACCGAGCGCATAATTCACCCCTCCACTTT. The full variable domain, rest sourced from reference TRBV9 and TRBJ1-6, is DSGVTQTPKHLITATGQRVTLRCSPRSGDLSVYWYQQSLDQGLQFLIQYYNGEERAKGNILERFSAQQFPDLHSELNLSSLELGDSALYFCASSAEDSYRAHNSPLHFGNGTRLTVT.

The chain uses TRBV19 and TRBJ1-1, with D perhaps TRBD1 (6 bases). The CDR3 has 16 residues. Germline values: CDR1 LNHDA, CDR2 SQIVND (reference sequence). Deletions cut 2 bases from V and 1 base from J, with 14 bases between. The CDR3 DNA sequence: TGTGCCAGTAGTATAACAGGGCTATTGGAGAACACTGAAGCTTTCTTT. The encoded protein is CASSITGLLENTEAFF. The whole variable domain, filled in from reference TRBV19 and TRBJ1-1, reads DGGITQSPKYLFRKEGQNVTLSCEQNLNHDAMYWYRQDPGQGLRLIYYSQIVNDFQKGDIAEGYSVSREKKESFPLTVTSAQKNPTAFYLCASSITGLLENTEAFFGQGTRLTVV.

The V call is TRBV19, the J call TRBJ1-2; 7 nucleotides agree with TRBD1. The junction had 8 bases not matched to a gene; V was cut back by 6 bases and J by 1 base. This CDR3 is built from 15 residues. Germline values: CDR1 LNHDA, CDR2 SQIVND (reference sequence). The CDR3 DNA reads TGTGCCAGTAGCCTTAACAGGGGTGTTAACTATGGCTACACCTTC. Residues: CASSLNRGVNYGYTF.

This chain uses TRBV4-2 with TRBJ1-2, with TRBD1 matching over 7 bases. The trim removed 4 bases at V and 0 bases at J, leaving 8 bases unmatched. This CDR3 contains 16 residues. From germline, CDR1 is LGHNA and CDR2 YNFKEQ. Here the CDR3 reads CASSRTSGTANYGYTF. The DNA of the CDR3 is TGTGCCAGCAGCCGGACGTCCGGGACAGCTAACTATGGCTACACCTTC.

The chain has TRBV28 and TRBJ2-7; the match to TRBD1 covers 7 bases. Trimming at V came to 7 bases and at J to 4 bases, leaving 4 bases not matched to a gene. This CDR3 is built from 12 residues. The germline CDR1 and CDR2 sequences are MDHEN and SYDVKM. The CDR3 is CASIGGRYEQYF. The CDR3 DNA reads TGTGCCAGCATAGGGGGCCGGTACGAGCAGTACTTC.

The rearrangement links TRBV4-2 to TRBJ2-2, with TRBD2 identical over 10 bases. CDR1 and CDR2 (germline): LGHNA, YNFKEQ. The CDR3 totals 18 residues. The junction had 12 bases not matched to a gene; V was cut back by 3 bases and J by 5 bases. The CDR3 coding sequence is TGTGCCAGCAGCCAGGGAAAAGCGGGGGGGCCTGGTACCGGGGAGCTGTTTTTT. Encoded protein: CASSQGKAGGPGTGELFF.

With respect to this clone: The junction departs from the called germline gene at one end, perhaps through a read error. The rearrangement links TRBV4-2 to TRBJ2-4; 7 bases line up with TRBD1. Germline V CDR1 and CDR2: LGHNA, YNFKEQ. This CDR3 has 13 amino acids. The CDR3: CASSQGEKGQVNF. DNA for the CDR3: TGTGCCAGCAGCCAAGGCGAAAAAGGACAGGTCAACTTC.

This clone was seen a few times. The CDR3 loop is CASSLSQSQGFVGNQPQHF. The CDR3 nucleotides are TGTGCCAGCAGTTTATCGCAATCTCAGGGGTTCGTAGGCAATCAGCCCCAGCATTTT. The V call is TRBV27, the J call TRBJ1-5; D perhaps matches TRBD1 (6 bases). The V and J ends lost 0 bases and 2 bases respectively, with 20 bases between them. This CDR3 is 19 amino acids long. CDR1 is MNHEY and CDR2 is SMNVEV in the germline V gene (reference sequence).

This clone came up once. V and J are TRBV11-2 and TRBJ2-5, with 7 bases that match TRBD2. Germline loops: CDR1 SGHAT, CDR2 FQNNGV. This CDR3 contains 13 residues. With V trimmed by 3 bases and J by 2 bases, 0 bases remained unmatched. The CDR3 coding sequence is TGTGCCAGCAGCTTGGGACTACAAGAGACCCAGTACTTC. Protein: CASSLGLQETQYF.

The chain couples TRBV13 to TRBJ2-1; 9 bases map to TRBD2. The CDR3 consists of 15 residues. The germline V gene has CDR1 PRHDT and CDR2 FYEKMQ (reference sequence). V lost 4 bases and J lost 16; bases outside the gene matches: 17. The CDR3 DNA sequence: TGTGCCAGCAGCTCCCGGGCGCGCGGGGGGGCCCAGGGTTTCTTC. Amino acids: CASSSRARGGAQGFF.

V usage is TRBV9 and J usage is TRBJ2-5; TRBD2 matches at 9 bases. Unmatched junction bases numbered 9, after V lost 10 bases and J lost 5 bases. This CDR3 has 13 amino acids. Germline loops: CDR1 SGDLS, CDR2 YYNGEE. Here the CDR3 DNA reads TGTGCCTCCGGAGCGGGAGGTTTGGAGACCCAGTACTTC. It yields the protein CASGAGGLETQYF.

The rearrangement uses TRBV5-4 and TRBJ2-5; 7 nucleotides agree with TRBD2. In germline, CDR1 is SGHNT, CDR2 YYREEE (reference sequence). CDR3 length: 13 residues. Trimming at V came to 4 bases and at J to 4 bases, leaving 4 bases not matched to a gene. CDR3 protein: CASSPGGGETQYF. Here the CDR3 DNA reads TGTGCCAGCAGCCCGGGAGGAGGAGAGACCCAGTACTTC.

The count of this clone is one. The V call is TRBV18, the J call TRBJ2-3; 10 nucleotides line up with TRBD2. The CDR3 has 17 residues. Germline CDR1 KGHSH, CDR2 LQKENI. Trimming removed 2 bases from V and 9 bases from J; junction bases left unmatched: 14. Here the CDR3 reads CASSPSDPAGGSGTQYF. CDR3 coding DNA: TGTGCCAGCTCACCATCGGACCCAGCGGGAGGGTCGGGGACGCAGTATTTT.

The chain combines TRBV19 with TRBJ2-1; 7 bases line up with TRBD2. The CDR3 is made up of 14 amino acids. CDR1 and CDR2 from the germline V gene are LNHDA and SQIVND (reference sequence). Germline trimming cut 1 base from V and 5 bases from J; bases unmatched to any gene: 2. CDR3 region: CASSIGAGDNEQFF. Here the CDR3 DNA reads TGTGCCAGTAGTATAGGGGCGGGGGACAATGAGCAGTTCTTC.

The table lists this clone with a few counts. The V call is TRBV5-6, the J call TRBJ1-5; D not resolved. Germline CDR1 SGHDT, CDR2 YYEEEE. There are 12 residues in the CDR3. The V end lost 4 bases, the J end lost 5 bases, and 7 bases lay between the germline ends. The chain's CDR3 is CASSLSDQPQHF. DNA for the CDR3: TGTGCCAGCAGCCTATCCGATCAGCCCCAGCATTTT.

This chain joins TRBV7-3 and TRBJ2-1, with 11 bases that match TRBD2. The V segment lost 0 bases and the J segment 0 bases; nucleotides outside the gene matches: 4. Germline V CDR1 and CDR2: SGHTA, FQGTGA. This CDR3 comprises 18 residues. The CDR3 DNA reads as TGTGCCAGCAGCTTAACGGCTAGCGGGGGGCCCTCCTACAATGAGCAGTTCTTC. It codes for CASSLTASGGPSYNEQFF.

This clone was counted a single time. This rearrangement joins TRBV7-3 to TRBJ2-6; TRBD1 is a possible D gene (5 bases). Germline CDR1 SGHTA, CDR2 FQGTGA. This CDR3 has 17 amino acids. Trimming removed 5 bases at V and 0 bases at J, with 14 bases between. The CDR3 DNA reads as TGTGCCAGCAGCCGCCCCGGCACAGGCTCTGGGGCCAACGTCCTGACTTTC. Its protein is CASSRPGTGSGANVLTF.

This sequence joins TRBV6-5 and TRBJ2-7, with TRBD2 matching over 12 bases. The CDR3 is made up of 15 amino acids. CDR1 MNHEY and CDR2 SVGAGI come from the germline V gene. Unmatched junction bases numbered 5, after V lost 6 bases and J lost 2 bases. The CDR3 loop is CASSLLAGGTYEQYF. DNA for the CDR3: TGTGCCAGCAGCCTACTAGCGGGAGGTACCTACGAGCAGTACTTC.

The chain carries TRBV10-3 and TRBJ2-3, with D possibly TRBD2 on 6 matching bases. The CDR3 is 16 residues long. V was clipped by 2 bases and J by 2 bases, with 14 bases between them. Per the germline V gene, CDR1 is ENHRY and CDR2 is SYGVKD. The CDR3 sequence is CAISEEPGLLTDTQYF. CDR3 DNA sequence: TGTGCCATCAGTGAGGAACCGGGACTCCTCACAGATACGCAGTATTTT.

The genes are TRBV6-5 and TRBJ1-2, with TRBD1 as a possible D gene (5 bases). Deletions cut 9 bases from V and 7 bases from J, with 18 bases between. CDR3 length: 13 amino acids. Germline V gene data show CDR1 as MNHEY and CDR2 as SVGAGI. CDR3 residues: CASGRISGGGYTF. The CDR3 bases are TGTGCCAGTGGGAGAATATCGGGGGGTGGCTACACCTTC.

The chain uses TRBV6-2 or TRBV6-3 and TRBJ1-4; D is unclear. V lost 2 bases and J 8 bases, leaving 6 bases between the germline ends. CDR1 is MNHEY and CDR2 is SVGEGT in the germline V gene. The CDR3 has 12 amino acids. The CDR3 sequence is CASSYLGEKLFF. CDR3 in DNA: TGTGCCAGCAGTTACCTGGGCGAAAAACTGTTTTTT.

This chain joins TRBV5-1 and TRBJ2-3; TRBD2 agrees at 15 bases. CDR3 size: 15 residues. V lost 3 bases and J lost 5; bases outside the gene matches: 1. CDR1 is SGHRS, CDR2 YFSETQ, per germline. The CDR3 sequence is CASSWTSGGGDTQYF. The CDR3 bases are TGCGCCAGCAGCTGGACTAGCGGGGGGGGAGATACGCAGTATTTT.

J is TRBJ2-5 and V is TRBV27; possibly TRBD2 for D (5 bases). The CDR3 covers 18 residues. Germline V CDR1 and CDR2: MNHEY, SMNVEV (reference sequence). V lost 1 base and J lost 2, with 20 bases in between. The CDR3 nucleotides read TGTGCCAGCAGTTTATTCTCGGGGTCCGCTTCTTTGCAAGAGACCCAGTACTTC. As protein: CASSLFSGSASLQETQYF.